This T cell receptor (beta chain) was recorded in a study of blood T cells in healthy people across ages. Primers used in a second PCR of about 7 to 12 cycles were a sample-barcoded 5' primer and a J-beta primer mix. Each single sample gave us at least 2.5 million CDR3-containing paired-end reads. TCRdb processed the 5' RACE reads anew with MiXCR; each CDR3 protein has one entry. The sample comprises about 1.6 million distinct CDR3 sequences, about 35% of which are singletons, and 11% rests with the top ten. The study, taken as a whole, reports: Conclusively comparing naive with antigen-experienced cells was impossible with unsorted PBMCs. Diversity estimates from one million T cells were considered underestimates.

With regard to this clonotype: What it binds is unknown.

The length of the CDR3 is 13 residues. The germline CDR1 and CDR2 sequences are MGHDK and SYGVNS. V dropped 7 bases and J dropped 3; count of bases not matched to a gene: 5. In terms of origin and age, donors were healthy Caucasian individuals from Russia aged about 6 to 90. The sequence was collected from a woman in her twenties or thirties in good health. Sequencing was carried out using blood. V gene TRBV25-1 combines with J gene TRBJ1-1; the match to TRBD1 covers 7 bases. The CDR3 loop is CASTGGGYTEAFF. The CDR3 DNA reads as TGTGCCAGCACAGGGGGGGGCTACACTGAAGCTTTCTTT.